The rows below give T cell receptor beta chains drawn from one sample of a study of cytomegalovirus exposure and HLA in healthy donors. Using immunoSEQ multiplex PCR, the repertoire was profiled, and TCRdb retains in-frame clones only, with some absent. The data contain under 300,000 clones, approximately 83% of them singletons. The sample taken for sequencing was PBMCs. The receptors come from a woman in her late teens or twenties in good health and CMV-seronegative. CDR3s include the opening cysteine and the closing phenylalanine or tryptophan. D genes are given only for firm matches. Clone size is stated in some rows and not others, as once, few, many or a class when expanded.

clone_size,j_call,d_call,v_call,cdr3_aa,cdr3_nt
NA,TRBJ2-7,TRBD1,TRBV23-1,CASSPLRDSYEQYF,TGCGCCAGCAGTCCCCTTAGGGACAGCTACGAGCAGTACTTC
once,TRBJ2-1,TRBD2,TRBV12-5,CASGLDWTRDNEQFF,TGTGCTAGTGGTTTGGACTGGACTAGGGACAATGAGCAGTTCTTC
NA,TRBJ1-4,NA,TRBV11-3,CASSRTGQFNEKLFF,TGTGCCAGCAGCCGCACAGGACAGTTTAATGAAAAACTGTTTTTT
NA,TRBJ1-1,NA,TRBV5-1,CASSRGQNTEAFF,TGCGCCAGCAGCCGCGGACAGAACACTGAAGCTTTCTTT
NA,TRBJ2-7,NA,TRBV6-5,CATKTTAGSYEQYF,TGTGCCACCAAAACCACGGCGGGGTCCTACGAGCAGTACTTC
NA,TRBJ1-1,NA,TRBV6-5,CASTRQAPGDTEAFF,TGTGCCAGCACAAGGCAGGCCCCGGGGGATACTGAAGCTTTCTTT
NA,TRBJ1-1,NA,TRBV6-5,CASGHPEVGTEAFF,TGTGCCAGCGGCCACCCGGAGGTGGGCACTGAAGCTTTCTTT
NA,TRBJ1-1,NA,TRBV11-2,CASSLESESTEAFF,TGTGCCAGCAGCTTAGAATCCGAGAGCACTGAAGCTTTCTTT
NA,TRBJ1-2,NA,TRBV5-1,CASMGLNYGYTF,TGCGCCAGCATGGGGCTAAACTATGGCTACACCTTC
few,TRBJ1-2,TRBD1,TRBV10-3,CAISGDRGGYTF,TGTGCCATCAGTGGGGACAGGGGAGGCTACACCTTC
many,TRBJ2-3,NA,TRBV2,CASSSTGGLFTDTQYF,TGTGCCAGCAGTTCCACGGGGGGCCTTTTCACAGATACGCAGTATTTT
NA,TRBJ2-7,NA,TRBV13,CASSDTSYEQYF,TGTGCCAGCAGCGATACTAGCTACGAGCAGTACTTC
NA,TRBJ2-2,TRBD1,TRBV27,CASSPHRGHANTGELFF,TGTGCCAGCAGTCCCCACAGGGGCCACGCGAACACCGGGGAGCTGTTTTTT
NA,TRBJ2-7,TRBD2,TRBV7-9,CASSLRTGGPYEQYF,TGTGCCAGCAGCCTTCGGACGGGGGGGCCCTACGAGCAGTACTTC
medium-sized,TRBJ2-3,TRBD2,TRBV6-1,CASSERETDTQYF,TGTGCCAGCAGTGAGCGGGAGACAGATACGCAGTATTTT
NA,TRBJ1-4,TRBD1,TRBV7-2,CASTGTGGNEKLFF,TGTGCCAGCACTGGGACAGGGGGAAATGAAAAACTGTTTTTT
NA,TRBJ2-3,TRBD1,TRBV10-1,CASSDRDRGSSDTQYF,TGCGCCAGCAGTGACAGGGACAGGGGAAGTAGCGATACGCAGTATTTT
NA,TRBJ2-1,NA,TRBV6-6,CASRARGHEQFF,TGTGCCAGCAGGGCCAGGGGACATGAGCAGTTCTTC
NA,TRBJ2-7,NA,TRBV14,CASSPGVTYEQYF,TGTGCCAGCAGCCCGGGAGTAACCTACGAGCAGTACTTC
NA,TRBJ2-7,TRBD2,TRBV10-2,CASSFLAGYEQYF,TGCGCCAGCAGTTTCCTAGCGGGGTACGAGCAGTACTTC
NA,TRBJ1-5,TRBD1,TRBV19,CASNPGTGVNQPQHF,TGTGCCAGTAACCCTGGGACAGGTGTCAATCAGCCCCAGCATTTT
NA,TRBJ2-1,TRBD2,TRBV7-9,CASSFRTSGHNEQFF,TGTGCCAGCAGCTTTCGGACTAGCGGCCACAATGAGCAGTTCTTC
NA,TRBJ2-7,TRBD1,TRBV27,CASSPTTGYEQYF,TGTGCCAGCAGTCCCACGACAGGGTACGAGCAGTACTTC
few,TRBJ2-7,TRBD1,TRBV10-1,CASSGTGGNEQYF,TGCGCCAGCAGCGGGACAGGGGGCAACGAGCAGTACTTC